Listed below are T cell receptor beta chains from one sample, sequenced in a study of cytomegalovirus exposure and HLA in healthy donors. Assay used: immunoSEQ multiplex PCR; TCRdb lists only in-frame clones, some missing. The data contain fewer than 250,000 clones, around 90% of them singletons. The sample was PBMCs. The receptors were gathered from a boy aged 2 to 10 in good health and CMV-seronegative. The CDR3 runs from the conserved cysteine through the conserved F or W. Fields, in order: V gene, CDR3 protein.

>TRBV9
CASSGGQQETQYF
>TRBV5-1
CASSLGGQDRTFF
>TRBV27
CASTQGQNNSPLHF
>TRBV29-1
CSVLQGIGYGYTF
>TRBV4-1
CASSPSGRSRTYEQYF
>TRBV10-1
CATKDIRQSTNEKLFF
>TRBV19
CASSIIRGNTGELFF
>TRBV7-8
CASTPARGSNEKLFF
>TRBV5-1
CASTFGVGLGATDTQYF
>TRBV29-1
CSVWGQGGSEQYF
>TRBV27
CASSFYSGNTIYF
>TRBV18
CASSPTGAGETQYF
>TRBV6-1
CASSEQDQPQHF
>TRBV28
CASSPGWMNTEAFF